This entry describes one T cell receptor (beta chain). This clone was counted a single time. Its specific antigen is unknown. The record has no base qualities; no much larger clone is one base away. TCR libraries were generated with the immunoSEQ multiplex PCR assay, using TCR-beta and/or TCR-alpha/delta assays for each sample. The amplified TCR libraries were sequenced using the Illumina high-throughput platform. In the source study's methods: Clustering and dimensionality reduction relied on pairwise TCRdist distances among GMM-specific receptors from T cells that were either sorted ex vivo or expanded in vitro. Each clinical repertoire received a mean NN-distance score, defined as the average TCRdist to the nearest 10% of tetramer-positive reference sequences. GEM TCR motif frequency was calculated as the fraction of unique TCRs that matched known GEM sequences in V/J usage and CDR3 length. Active tuberculosis was classified by linear discriminant analysis with leave-one-out cross-validation, implemented in scikit-learn. As stored in TCRdb, this immuneACCESS dataset retains in-frame rearrangements with V and J assigned. A fraction of the clones does not appear; measured against another copy, unresolved V genes explain less than half of the discrepancy, and the remainder lacks a known reason. V and J calls and clone size are given by that table; D and trimming were obtained from the DNA. In this sample the table shows some 25,000 clones, around 95% of which occur a single time. More than 7.5% of the sample goes to the ten largest clones.

From cysteine to phenylalanine, the CDR3 is 13 amino acids long. Of all the DNA, just the CDR3 is kept, 39 bases in frame from base 1. The germline V gene provides CDR1 MNHNS and CDR2 SASEGT. The trim is 8 bases for V and 2 bases for J, with a gap of 11 bases between the germline ends. This entry belongs to a study of T cells in tuberculosis (dated by TCRdb to 2016 to 2018). Background on the whole study: The study combined CD1B tetramers and high-throughput TCR immunosequencing to characterize T cells specific for the mycobacterial lipid antigen glucose monomycolate (GMM). A South African clinical cohort compared IGRA-negative adolescents, IGRA-positive adolescents with latent tuberculosis and adults with active tuberculosis, 10 to 11 per group.

At study entry, a tuberculin skin test and the QuantiFERON-TB GOLD In-Tube IGRA were used to screen adolescents for latent tuberculosis infection. Immunosequencing was performed on unsorted cryopreserved PBMC and covered 110,000 or so T cells per clinical donor on average. Eleven high schools in the Worcester region of the Western Cape, South Africa, served as enrollment sites for adolescents aged 12 to 18 years. About ten M. tuberculosis-infected adolescents and about 10 uninfected adolescents, matched for age and sex, were selected. PBMC from adolescents were isolated by density centrifugation from freshly drawn heparinized blood and were then cryopreserved. Results and caveats for the whole study, not just this receptor: Compared with IGRA-negative controls, TCR-alpha repertoires from active tuberculosis had smaller mean NN-distances to GMM-specific TCRs, which suggests clonal expansion of these TCRs. A classifier using the diverse GMM-specific repertoire reached 85% to 90% accuracy (AUROC around 0.9), compared with around 68% accuracy using GEM motif frequencies. Clinical samples were selected based on which cryopreserved specimens were available, and the active tuberculosis cases were adults whereas the controls were adolescents. Shorter CDR3-alpha lengths in active tuberculosis patients partly drove the smaller NN-distances, and the TCR-beta difference was not statistically significant.

Input material: PBMCs. The rearranged segments are TRBV6-1 and TRBJ2-3; the best D guess is TRBD1, with 7 bases matching. The sequence was obtained from a donor between 10 and 29 years old with latent tuberculosis or without tuberculosis infection. In nucleotides, the sequence is TGTGCCAGCGGCGGGACAGCCACAGATACGCAGTATTTT. Translated, it reads CASGGTATDTQYF.